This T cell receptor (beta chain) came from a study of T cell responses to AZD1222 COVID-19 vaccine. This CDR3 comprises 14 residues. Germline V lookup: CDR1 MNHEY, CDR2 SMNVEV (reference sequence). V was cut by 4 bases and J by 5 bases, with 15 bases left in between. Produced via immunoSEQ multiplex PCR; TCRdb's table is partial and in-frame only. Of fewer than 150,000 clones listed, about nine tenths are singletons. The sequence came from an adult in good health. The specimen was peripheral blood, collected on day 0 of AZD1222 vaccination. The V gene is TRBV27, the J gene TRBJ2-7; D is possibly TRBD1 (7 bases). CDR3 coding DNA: TGTGCCAGCAGTTCCCCCAGGGGGGAGGACGAGCAGTACTTC. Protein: CASSSPRGEDEQYF.